The following is a T cell receptor beta chain sequence with its context. This specimen belongs to a study of blood T cell repertoires in COVID-19. Enrollees, about 18 to 95 years old, lived in about two dozen US areas. Recovered status in Cohort 3 required two negative PCRs, clearance, or symptom resolution. The data were produced by immunoSEQ multiplex PCR, yet TCRdb's version contains in-frame clones alone and is incomplete. The top ten hold 1.1% of the sample, which has 250,000 to 300,000 clones, around nine tenths seen once. Germline CDR1 reads SGHNT; CDR2 reads YENEEA. This CDR3 is built from 17 residues. With 3 bases clipped from V and 7 bases from J, the junction kept 9 bases outside the gene matches.

The TCR originated in a woman in her twenties or thirties who had recovered from COVID-19. The rearrangement uses TRBV11-3 and TRBJ2-1; 13 nucleotides align to TRBD2. What was sequenced was PBMCs or T cells enriched from blood (not recorded which). The CDR3 is CASSLVTGTSGNNEQFF. As DNA, the CDR3 is TGTGCCAGCAGCTTGGTAACCGGGACTAGCGGGAATAATGAGCAGTTCTTC.